The 6 T cell receptor beta chains listed next were all sequenced from one sample in a study of cytomegalovirus exposure and HLA in healthy donors. Both 60 Vbeta primers and 13 Jbeta primers went into the PCR. Profiled with immunoSEQ multiplex PCR; TCRdb holds only in-frame clones, not every one. The sample yields approximately 280,000 clones, roughly 89% seen once. The sequenced material came from PBMCs. The receptors come from a woman under 30 in good health and CMV-seronegative.

The J gene is TRBJ2-2, the V gene TRBV6-5; D is uncertain. The germline V and J ends were trimmed by 5 bases and 1 base, with 8 bases remaining between them. Germline CDR1 reads MNHEY; CDR2 reads SVGAGI. There are 14 residues in the CDR3. CDR3 amino acids: CASSLFWNTGELFF. CDR3 DNA: TGTGCCAGCAGTCTATTCTGGAACACCGGGGAGCTGTTTTTT.

The J gene is TRBJ2-5, the V gene TRBV7-2; 7 nucleotides line up with TRBD1. Germline CDR1 and CDR2: SGHTA and FQGNSA. After removal of 1 base from V and 2 bases from J, the junction contained 10 bases not matched to a gene. The CDR3 is 17 residues long. The CDR3 loop is CASSLGRRGGWQETQYF. CDR3 DNA sequence: TGTGCCAGCAGCTTAGGGAGGAGAGGGGGCTGGCAAGAGACCCAGTACTTC.

The chain employs TRBV9 and TRBJ2-1; D is unresolved. The CDR3 loop spans 14 amino acids. V lost 0 bases to trimming and J lost 1 base, with 5 bases between them. Germline loops: CDR1 SGDLS, CDR2 YYNGEE. CDR3 in amino acids: CASSVDSSYNEQFF. The CDR3 coding sequence is TGTGCCAGCAGCGTAGACAGTTCCTACAATGAGCAGTTCTTC. Complete variable domain (other parts from reference TRBV9 and TRBJ2-1): DSGVTQTPKHLITATGQRVTLRCSPRSGDLSVYWYQQSLDQGLQFLIQYYNGEERAKGNILERFSAQQFPDLHSELNLSSLELGDSALYFCASSVDSSYNEQFFGPGTRLTVL.

This rearrangement joins TRBV5-4 to TRBJ2-7, with D unresolved. Germline V gene sequence: CDR1 SGHNT, CDR2 YYREEE (reference sequence). CDR3 size: 14 residues. The V gene lost 1 base and the J gene lost 3 bases, with 11 bases spanning the gap. The CDR3 reads CASSLSPGFYEQYF. DNA for the CDR3: TGTGCCAGCAGCTTGAGTCCCGGGTTCTACGAGCAGTACTTC.

This clone was observed once. Within the sample, other DNA sequences also encode this same CDR3. The CDR3 is CASSYGTGPYEQYF. CDR3 coding DNA: TGTGCCAGCAGTTACGGGACAGGGCCCTACGAGCAGTACTTC. This rearrangement joins TRBV6-6 to TRBJ2-7, with 9 bases lining up with TRBD1. V shed 2 bases, J shed 2 bases, and the junction held 1 base outside the gene matches. Germline CDR1 reads MNHNY; CDR2 reads SVGAGI (reference sequence). There are 14 residues in the CDR3.

The V call is TRBV2, the J call TRBJ1-2, with 9 bases matching TRBD1. After removal of 2 bases from V and 7 bases from J, the junction contained 5 bases not matched to a gene. Germline assignment: CDR1 SNHLY and CDR2 FYNNEI. CDR3 size: 14 residues. The CDR3, as DNA: TGTGCCAGCAGTGAAACAGGGGGCTTCGGTGGCTACACCTTC. Encoded protein: CASSETGGFGGYTF. Looking up the rest from reference TRBV2 and TRBJ1-2 gives the full variable domain: EPEVTQTPSHQVTQMGQEVILRCVPISNHLYFYWYRQILGQKVEFLVSFYNNEISEKSEIFDDQFSVERPDGSNFTLKIRSTKLEDSAMYFCASSETGGFGGYTFGSGTRLTVV.